The clone carrying this TCR beta chain was seen a handful of times. Its antigen is currently unknown. Trimming left V 4 bases short and J 4 bases short, with 30 bases between. The CDR3 has 20 amino acids. Germline V lookup: CDR1 SGDLS, CDR2 YYNGEE. ViraFEST assay sequencing came after antigen-specific CD4+ T cells were expanded with viral peptide pools. The culture ran for approximately nine days before CD4+ T cells were isolated. No vaccinee had earlier SARS-CoV-2 infection, and nucleocapsid antibodies were negative. Wells each received 1.5 million to 2.5 million PBMC, cultured with approximately 10 IU/ml IL-2 and 10 ug/ml peptides. The data are from a study of vaccination effects on CD4 cells after COVID-19. Sequencing used immunoSEQ multiplex PCR; TCRdb keeps in-frame clones, though not all of them. This sample has about 73,000 clones, with about four fifths found just once. The study's findings and limits: Late in the post-vaccination period, infection-induced and vaccine-induced clones underwent marked clonal contraction. The study enrolled few convalescent patients and sampled no early post-infection timepoints.

The specimen comprised CD4+ T cells from PBMCs cultured with HCoV-NL63 spike peptides, sampled before COVID-19 vaccination. The gene calls are TRBV9 and TRBJ1-5; D not certain. This receptor was identified in a human donor who received a COVID-19 vaccine. The CDR3 region has the DNA TGTGCCAGCAGCCCGGGTGATTTCCCAACCCTGAGACTCCCAAATCAGCCCCAGCATTTT. Translated, it gives CASSPGDFPTLRLPNQPQHF. The complete variable domain, with remaining parts taken from reference TRBV9 and TRBJ1-5, reads DSGVTQTPKHLITATGQRVTLRCSPRSGDLSVYWYQQSLDQGLQFLIQYYNGEERAKGNILERFSAQQFPDLHSELNLSSLELGDSALYFCASSPGDFPTLRLPNQPQHFGDGTRLSIL.